This TCR beta chain was sequenced during a study of blood T cell repertoires in COVID-19. The CDR3 spans 16 residues. CDR1 and CDR2 (germline): MNHNY, SVGAGI (reference sequence). V was pared by 7 bases and J by 3 bases, with 21 bases between. Profiled with immunoSEQ multiplex PCR; TCRdb holds only in-frame clones, not every one. The sample shows under 90,000 clones, roughly 85% of them seen only once. Sequences were obtained from peripheral blood. This receptor was obtained from a man in his 60s with acute or convalescent COVID-19. The genes are TRBV6-6 and TRBJ1-1; D is ambiguous. CDR3 in amino acids: CASTPYGSRGHTEAFF. CDR3 nucleotide sequence: TGTGCCAGCACCCCCTACGGCTCTCGAGGGCACACTGAAGCTTTCTTT.